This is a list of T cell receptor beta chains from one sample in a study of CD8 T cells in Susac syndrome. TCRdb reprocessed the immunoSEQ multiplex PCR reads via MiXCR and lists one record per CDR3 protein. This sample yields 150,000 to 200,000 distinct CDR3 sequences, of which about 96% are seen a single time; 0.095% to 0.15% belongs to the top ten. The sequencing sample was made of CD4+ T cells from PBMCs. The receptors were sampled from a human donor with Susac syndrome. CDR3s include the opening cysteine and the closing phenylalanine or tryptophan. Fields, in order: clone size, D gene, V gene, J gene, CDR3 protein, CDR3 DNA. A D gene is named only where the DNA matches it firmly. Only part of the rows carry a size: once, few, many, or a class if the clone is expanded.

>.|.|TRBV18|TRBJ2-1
CASSATGDEQFF
TGTGCCAGCTCAGCGACCGGGGATGAGCAGTTCTTC
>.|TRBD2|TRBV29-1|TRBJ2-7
CSVRPSGVYEQYF
TGCAGCGTCCGGCCTAGCGGGGTTTACGAGCAGTACTTC
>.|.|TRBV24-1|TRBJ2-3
CATSTHDPTDTQYF
TGTGCCACCAGTACTCATGACCCCACAGATACGCAGTATTTT
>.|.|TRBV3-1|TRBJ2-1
CASFPPRVYNEQFF
TGTGCCAGCTTTCCGCCCCGGGTCTACAATGAGCAGTTCTTC
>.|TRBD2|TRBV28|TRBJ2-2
CASVAGGSGELFF
TGTGCCAGCGTAGCGGGAGGGTCCGGGGAGCTGTTTTTT
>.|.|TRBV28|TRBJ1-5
CASTITDSNQPQHF
TGTGCCAGCACCATAACAGATAGCAATCAGCCCCAGCATTTT
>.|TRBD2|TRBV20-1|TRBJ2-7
CSARDRLAGARVEQYF
TGCAGTGCTAGAGATCGCCTAGCGGGAGCGAGAGTCGAGCAGTACTTC
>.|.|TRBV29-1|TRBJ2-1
CSVGGKDNEQFF
TGCAGCGTTGGAGGGAAAGACAATGAGCAGTTCTTC
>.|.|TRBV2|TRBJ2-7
CASSPGVREQYF
TGTGCCAGCAGTCCAGGGGTGCGCGAGCAGTACTTC
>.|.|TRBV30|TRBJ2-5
CAWSVVQQETQYF
TGTGCCTGGAGTGTCGTTCAGCAAGAGACCCAGTACTTC
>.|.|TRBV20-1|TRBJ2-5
CSAKRVDTPSSQYF
TGCAGTGCTAAGCGAGTAGACACCCCTTCATCTCAGTACTTC
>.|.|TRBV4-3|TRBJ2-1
CASSQDANNYNEQFF
TGCGCCAGCAGCCAAGATGCTAATAATTACAATGAGCAGTTCTTC
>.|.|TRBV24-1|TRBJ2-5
CATSDTGRETQYF
TGTGCCACCAGTGATACGGGAAGGGAGACCCAGTACTTC
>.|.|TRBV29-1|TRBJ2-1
CSVGSDGGEQFF
TGCAGCGTTGGATCCGACGGTGGTGAGCAGTTCTTC
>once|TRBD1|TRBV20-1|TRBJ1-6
CSARGPGQGDNSPLHF
TGCAGTGCTAGAGGGCCAGGACAGGGAGATAATTCACCCCTCCACTTT
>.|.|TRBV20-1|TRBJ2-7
CSARRSSSYEQYF
TGCAGTGCTAGACGAAGCAGCTCCTACGAGCAGTACTTC
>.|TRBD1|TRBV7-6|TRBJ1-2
CASSSTGTGHYGYTF
TGTGCCAGCAGTTCCACCGGGACAGGGCACTATGGCTACACCTTC
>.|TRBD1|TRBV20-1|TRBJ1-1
CSAWTGAMNTEAFF
TGCAGTGCGTGGACAGGGGCCATGAACACTGAAGCTTTCTTT
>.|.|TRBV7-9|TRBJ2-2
CASSRSRGDGELFF
TGTGCCAGCAGCCGATCGAGGGGAGACGGGGAGCTGTTTTTT
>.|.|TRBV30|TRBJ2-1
CAREAEGNNEQFF
TGTGCCCGAGAGGCGGAGGGGAATAATGAGCAGTTCTTC
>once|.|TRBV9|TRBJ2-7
CASSVGDTLYEQYF
TGTGCCAGCAGCGTAGGGGATACCCTCTACGAGCAGTACTTC
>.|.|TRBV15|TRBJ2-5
CATSREPRQETQYF
TGTGCCACCAGCAGAGAGCCACGCCAAGAGACCCAGTACTTC
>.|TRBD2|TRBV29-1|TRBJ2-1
CSVGFSGSLGEQFF
TGCAGCGTTGGGTTTAGCGGGAGCTTAGGGGAGCAGTTCTTC
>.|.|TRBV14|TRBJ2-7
CASSQDHKSEQYF
TGTGCCAGCAGCCAAGATCACAAATCCGAGCAGTACTTC
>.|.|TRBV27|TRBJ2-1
CASSLGGLRSSYNEQFF
TGTGCCAGCAGTTTGGGTGGACTCCGGAGCTCCTACAATGAGCAGTTCTTC
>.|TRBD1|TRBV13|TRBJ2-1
CASTSYRTGNPNEQFF
TGTGCCAGCACCTCGTACCGGACAGGAAATCCCAATGAGCAGTTCTTC
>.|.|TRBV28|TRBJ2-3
CASEGLADTQYF
TGTGCCAGCGAGGGTCTCGCAGATACGCAGTATTTT
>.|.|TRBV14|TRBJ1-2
CASSQGIDYGYTF
TGTGCCAGCAGCCAAGGAATTGACTATGGCTACACCTTC
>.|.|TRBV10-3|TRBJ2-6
CAIKNPEGAGANVLTF
TGTGCCATCAAGAACCCCGAAGGTGCTGGGGCCAACGTCCTGACTTTC
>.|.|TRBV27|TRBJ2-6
CASSPSGRGSGANVLTF
TGTGCCAGCAGTCCTTCGGGACGGGGCTCTGGGGCCAACGTCCTGACTTTC
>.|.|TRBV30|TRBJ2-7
CAWGGSGEPYEQYF
TGTGCCTGGGGCGGGTCGGGAGAGCCCTACGAGCAGTACTTC
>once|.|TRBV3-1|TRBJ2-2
CASSPLAGLGTGELFF
TGTGCCAGCAGCCCTCTCGCGGGTCTAGGCACCGGGGAGCTGTTTTTT
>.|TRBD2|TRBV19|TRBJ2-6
CASSMWGGSAGANVLTF
TGTGCCAGTAGTATGTGGGGCGGGAGTGCTGGGGCCAACGTCCTGACTTTC
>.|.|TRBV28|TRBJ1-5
CASILRGVNQPQHF
TGTGCCAGCATCCTACGAGGCGTCAATCAGCCCCAGCATTTT
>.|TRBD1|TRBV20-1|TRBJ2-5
CSARDETGAEETQYF
TGCAGTGCTAGAGATGAGACAGGGGCCGAGGAGACCCAGTACTTC
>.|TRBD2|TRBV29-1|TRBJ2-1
CSAGGLAGGPQFF
TGCAGCGCCGGGGGACTAGCGGGAGGGCCACAGTTCTTC
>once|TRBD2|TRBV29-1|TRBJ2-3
CSVGIAGVVDTQYF
TGCAGCGTTGGAATAGCGGGAGTGGTAGATACGCAGTATTTT
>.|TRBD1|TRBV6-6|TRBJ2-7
CASSYPGQVGQYF
TGTGCCAGCAGTTACCCCGGACAGGTCGGGCAGTACTTC
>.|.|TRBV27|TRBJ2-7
CASSSLAGFHEQYF
TGTGCCAGCAGTTCCCTCGCAGGGTTCCACGAGCAGTACTTC
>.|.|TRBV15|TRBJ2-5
CATRGDHQETQYF
TGTGCCACCAGAGGGGACCACCAAGAGACCCAGTACTTC
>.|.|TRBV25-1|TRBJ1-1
CASSGSGENTEAFF
TGTGCCAGCAGTGGTAGTGGCGAGAACACTGAAGCTTTCTTT
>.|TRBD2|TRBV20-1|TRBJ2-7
CSALTVTSGRGNEQYF
TGCAGTGCTCTAACGGTGACTAGCGGGAGAGGGAACGAGCAGTACTTC
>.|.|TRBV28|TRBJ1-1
CASIWATNTEAFF
TGTGCCAGCATTTGGGCTACGAACACTGAAGCTTTCTTT
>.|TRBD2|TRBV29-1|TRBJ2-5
CSVEGLAGGPSQETQYF
TGCAGCGTTGAGGGACTAGCGGGAGGGCCCTCCCAAGAGACCCAGTACTTC
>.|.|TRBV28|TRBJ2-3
CASSSTQGKGGDTQYF
TGTGCCAGCAGTTCCACACAGGGTAAGGGAGGAGATACGCAGTATTTT
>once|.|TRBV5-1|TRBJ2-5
CASTGSVGAETQYF
TGCGCCTCCACCGGGTCGGTGGGGGCGGAGACCCAGTACTTC
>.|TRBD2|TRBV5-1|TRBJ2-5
CASSLDQASGGGETQYF
TGCGCCAGCAGCTTGGATCAGGCTAGCGGGGGCGGAGAGACCCAGTACTTC
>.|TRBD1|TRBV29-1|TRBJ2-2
CSGDTGGSGELFF
TGCAGCGGAGACACAGGGGGGAGCGGGGAGCTGTTTTTT
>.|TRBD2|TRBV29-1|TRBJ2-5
CSAHLAGAQETQYF
TGCAGCGCCCACCTAGCGGGAGCCCAAGAGACCCAGTACTTC
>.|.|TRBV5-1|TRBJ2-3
CASSLGRVTDTQYF
TGCGCCAGCAGCTTGGGGCGGGTCACAGATACGCAGTATTTT
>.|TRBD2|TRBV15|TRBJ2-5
CATSTGGKTQYF
TGTGCCACCAGCACCGGGGGGAAGACCCAGTACTTC
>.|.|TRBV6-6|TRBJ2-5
CASSYNGKETQYF
TGTGCCAGCAGTTACAACGGGAAAGAGACCCAGTACTTC